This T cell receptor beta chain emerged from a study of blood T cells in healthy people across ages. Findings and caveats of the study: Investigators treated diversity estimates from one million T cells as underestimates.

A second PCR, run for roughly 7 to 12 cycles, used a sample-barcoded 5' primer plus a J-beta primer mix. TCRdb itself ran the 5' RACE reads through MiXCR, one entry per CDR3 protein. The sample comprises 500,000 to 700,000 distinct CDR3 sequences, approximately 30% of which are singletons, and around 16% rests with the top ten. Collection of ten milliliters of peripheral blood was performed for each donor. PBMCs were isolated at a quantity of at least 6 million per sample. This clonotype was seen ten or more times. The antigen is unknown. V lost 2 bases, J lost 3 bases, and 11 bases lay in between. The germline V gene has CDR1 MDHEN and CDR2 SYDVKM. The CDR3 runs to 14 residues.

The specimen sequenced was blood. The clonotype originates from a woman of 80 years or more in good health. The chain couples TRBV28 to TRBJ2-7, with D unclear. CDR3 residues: CASSLKALDYEQYF. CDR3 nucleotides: TGTGCCAGCAGTTTAAAAGCCCTAGACTACGAGCAGTACTTC.